This is a list of T cell receptor beta chains from one sample in a study of T cell responses to AZD1222 COVID-19 vaccine. Using immunoSEQ multiplex PCR, the repertoire was profiled, and TCRdb retains in-frame clones only, with some absent. The sample lists roughly 190,000 clones, approximately 91% occurring once. Sequenced here: peripheral blood, sampled on day 0 of AZD1222 vaccination. The source is an adult in good health. Both conserved end residues are part of each CDR3. D genes are given only for firm matches. Where a row states a size, it is once, few, many or the class of an expanded clone; other rows omit it.

>-|TRBJ2-7|TRBV6-5|-
TGTGCCGGAGGAGGACACCGACTGGCCTACGAGCAGTACTTC
CAGGGHRLAYEQYF
>-|TRBJ1-1|TRBV5-4|-
TGTGCCAGCAGCTTGGAATGGTCTGAAGCTTTCTTT
CASSLEWSEAFF
>-|TRBJ1-2|TRBV7-6|-
TGTGCCAGCAGTTTAAACGGGCTCGCAGGAGGGGGCTACACCTTC
CASSLNGLAGGGYTF
>-|TRBJ1-3|TRBV9|-
TGTGCCAGCAGCGTGGGGAGGGCCCGCTCTGGAAACACCATATATTTT
CASSVGRARSGNTIYF
>few|TRBJ2-2|TRBV4-2|-
TGTGCCAGCAGCCAGGGGACTGGAGACACCGGGGAGCTGTTTTTT
CASSQGTGDTGELFF
>-|TRBJ1-5|TRBV5-6|-
TGTGCCAGCAGCTTGTACCACGGGGATCAGCCCCAGCATTTT
CASSLYHGDQPQHF
>-|TRBJ2-5|TRBV3-1/TRBV3-2|-
TGTGCCAGCAGCCGTGGAGAGACCCAGTACTTC
CASSRGETQYF
>-|TRBJ1-4|TRBV28|-
TGTGCCAGCAGACTTGGGGGGCATGGTGAAAAACTGTTTTTT
CASRLGGHGEKLFF
>-|TRBJ2-7|TRBV27|TRBD1
TGTGCCAGCAGTTTCACACGGACAGGGTCGCATGAGCAGTACTTC
CASSFTRTGSHEQYF
>-|TRBJ2-1|TRBV11-2|TRBD1
TGTGCCAGCAGGTCCCCCGGACAGGCCTACAATGAGCAGTTCTTC
CASRSPGQAYNEQFF
>-|TRBJ2-3|TRBV6-5|-
TGTGCCAGCAGTTACCAGGAGGGGGGGGGCACAGATACGCAGTATTTT
CASSYQEGGGTDTQYF
>-|TRBJ2-4|TRBV5-6|-
TGTGCCAGCAGCTTGGCAGGGTCCCCCGCTATTGCCAAAAACATTCAGTACTTC
CASSLAGSPAIAKNIQYF
>-|TRBJ2-3|TRBV3-1/TRBV3-2|-
TGTGCCAGCAGCCCCCCCGGGACAATCACAGATACGCAGTATTTT
CASSPPGTITDTQYF
>-|TRBJ2-3|TRBV2|TRBD2
TGTGCCAGCAGTGGGCTAGCGGGGTGGGATACGCAGTATTTT
CASSGLAGWDTQYF
>-|TRBJ1-2|TRBV6-6|-
TGTGCCAGCAGTTATATGGCCCACGAGAACTATGGCTACACCTTC
CASSYMAHENYGYTF
>-|TRBJ2-7|TRBV27|-
TGTGCCAGCAGTCTTGCCGGACACAGGGTAGGGTACGAGCAGTACTTC
CASSLAGHRVGYEQYF
>-|TRBJ2-1|TRBV7-9|-
TGTGCCAGCAGCCTCAGGGGGGATGAGCAGTTCTTC
CASSLRGDEQFF
>-|TRBJ2-7|TRBV4-1|TRBD2
TGCGCCAGCAGCCAAGGTGGAGCGGGAAGCTCCTACGAGCAGTACTTC
CASSQGGAGSSYEQYF
>-|TRBJ1-4|TRBV2|-
TGTGCCAGCATCGCCGGGCGAGAAGCTGAAAAACTGTTTTTT
CASIAGREAEKLFF
>once|TRBJ1-5|TRBV12-3/TRBV12-4|TRBD1
TGTGCCAGCAGTAAGATCCAGGGGGTGGCTGAGCATTTT
CASSKIQGVAEHF
>-|TRBJ2-5|TRBV7-8|-
TGTGCCAGCAGCTTAGCTTTGTGGATTGGGTCGGGCCAAGAGACCCAGTACTTC
CASSLALWIGSGQETQYF
>-|TRBJ1-5|TRBV19|-
TGTGCCAGTATGGGAGGCTTAAATCAGCCCCAGCATTTT
CASMGGLNQPQHF